This TCR beta chain was captured in a study of T cell responses to AZD1222 COVID-19 vaccine. Study summary: Whether given at about 4 or about 12 weeks, second doses were pooled.

TCRdb's table, derived via immunoSEQ multiplex PCR, lists solely in-frame clones and lacks some. Of more than 85,000 clones in the sample, around nine tenths were seen once. Study-wide results and caveats: Repertoire collection took place solely once the T cell response had peaked. Clonal diversity may have been underestimated in mostly white British donors. Spike-specific TCR breadth and depth rose after two AZD1222 doses.

The germline gives CDR1 LGHDT, CDR2 YNNKEL (reference sequence). V was clipped by 0 bases and J by 10 bases, with 12 bases between them. The CDR3 has 13 amino acids. With regard to this clone: As yet, its antigen is unknown.

The rearrangement joins TRBV3-1 (or the pseudogene TRBV3-2) to TRBJ1-1, with D maybe TRBD1 (5 bases). Sequencing was performed on peripheral blood, taken on day 0 of AZD1222 vaccination. The clonotype was recovered from an adult in good health. CDR3 protein: CASSQDLRAGAFF. As DNA, the CDR3 is TGTGCCAGCAGCCAAGATCTCAGGGCAGGAGCTTTCTTT.